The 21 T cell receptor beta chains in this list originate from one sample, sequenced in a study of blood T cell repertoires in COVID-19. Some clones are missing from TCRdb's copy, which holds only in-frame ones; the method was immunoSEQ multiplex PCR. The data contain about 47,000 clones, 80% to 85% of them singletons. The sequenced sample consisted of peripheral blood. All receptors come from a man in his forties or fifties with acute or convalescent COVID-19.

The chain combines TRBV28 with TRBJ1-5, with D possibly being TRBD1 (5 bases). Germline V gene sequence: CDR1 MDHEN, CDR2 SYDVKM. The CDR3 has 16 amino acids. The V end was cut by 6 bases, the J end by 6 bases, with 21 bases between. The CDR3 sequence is CASSPGTAGWVQPQHF. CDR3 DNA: TGTGCCAGCAGCCCAGGCACCGCAGGGTGGGTTCAGCCCCAGCATTTT.

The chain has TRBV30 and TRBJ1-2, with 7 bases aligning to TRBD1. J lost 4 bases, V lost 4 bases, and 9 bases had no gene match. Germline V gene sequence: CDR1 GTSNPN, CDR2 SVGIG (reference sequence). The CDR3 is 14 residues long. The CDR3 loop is CAWTTQGGVYGYTF. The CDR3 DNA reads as TGTGCCTGGACCACCCAGGGGGGAGTCTATGGCTACACCTTC.

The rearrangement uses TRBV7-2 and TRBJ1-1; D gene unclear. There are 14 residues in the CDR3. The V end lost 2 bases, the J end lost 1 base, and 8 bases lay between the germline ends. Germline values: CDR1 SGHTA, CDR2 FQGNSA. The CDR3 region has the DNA TGTGCCAGCAGCTTATACTGGAGGAACACTGAAGCTTTCTTT. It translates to CASSLYWRNTEAFF. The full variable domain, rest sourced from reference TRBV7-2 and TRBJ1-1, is GAGVSQSPSNKVTEKGKDVELRCDPISGHTALYWYRQSLGQGLEFLIYFQGNSAPDKSGLPSDRFSAERTGGSVSTLTIQRTQQEDSAVYLCASSLYWRNTEAFFGQGTRLTVV.

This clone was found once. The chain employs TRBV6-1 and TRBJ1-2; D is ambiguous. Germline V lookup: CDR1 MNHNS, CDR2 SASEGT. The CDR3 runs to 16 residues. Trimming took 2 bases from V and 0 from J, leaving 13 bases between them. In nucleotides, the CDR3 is TGTGCCAGCAGTGAACGATGGGAGGGAACTAACTATGGCTACACCTTC. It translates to CASSERWEGTNYGYTF.

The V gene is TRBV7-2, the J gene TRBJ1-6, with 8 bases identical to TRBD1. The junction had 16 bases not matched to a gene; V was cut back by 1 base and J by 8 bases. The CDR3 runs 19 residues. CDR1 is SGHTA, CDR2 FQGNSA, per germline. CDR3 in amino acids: CASSLEGRGRQNFYSPLHF. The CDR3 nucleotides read TGTGCCAGCAGCTTAGAGGGCAGGGGGCGCCAAAATTTCTATTCACCCCTCCACTTT. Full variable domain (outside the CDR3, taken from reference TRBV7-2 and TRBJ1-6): GAGVSQSPSNKVTEKGKDVELRCDPISGHTALYWYRQSLGQGLEFLIYFQGNSAPDKSGLPSDRFSAERTGGSVSTLTIQRTQQEDSAVYLCASSLEGRGRQNFYSPLHFGNGTRLTVT.

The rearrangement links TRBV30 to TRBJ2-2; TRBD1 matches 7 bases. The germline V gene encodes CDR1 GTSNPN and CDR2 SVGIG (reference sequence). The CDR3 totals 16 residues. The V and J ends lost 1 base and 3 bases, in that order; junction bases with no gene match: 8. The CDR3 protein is CAWSDFYRGDTGELFF. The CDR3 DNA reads TGTGCCTGGAGTGACTTTTACAGGGGAGACACCGGGGAGCTGTTTTTT.

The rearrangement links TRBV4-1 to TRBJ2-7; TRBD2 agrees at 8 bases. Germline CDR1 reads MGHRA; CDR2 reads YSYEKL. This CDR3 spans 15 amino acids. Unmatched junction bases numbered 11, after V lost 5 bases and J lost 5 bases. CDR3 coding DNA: TGCGCCAGCAGCTCGGTGGGGACTAGTCATCACGAGCAGTACTTC. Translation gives CASSSVGTSHHEQYF.

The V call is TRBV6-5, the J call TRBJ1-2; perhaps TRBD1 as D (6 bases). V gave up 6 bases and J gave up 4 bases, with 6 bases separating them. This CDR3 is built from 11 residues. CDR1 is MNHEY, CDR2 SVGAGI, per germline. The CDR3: CASRQGYGYTF. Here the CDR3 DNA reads TGTGCCAGCAGACAGGGCTATGGCTACACCTTC.

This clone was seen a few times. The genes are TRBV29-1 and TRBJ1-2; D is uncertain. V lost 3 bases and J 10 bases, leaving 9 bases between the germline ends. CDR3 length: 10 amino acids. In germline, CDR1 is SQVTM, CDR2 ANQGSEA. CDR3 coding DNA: TGCAGCGTTGAGTACGGGGACTACACCTTC. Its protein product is CSVEYGDYTF.

CDR3 DNA: TGTGCCAGCAGTTCTGGACACTTCTCCACCTTC. It codes for CASSSGHFSTF. The chain uses TRBV12-3 or TRBV12-4 and TRBJ1-2, with D tentatively TRBD1 (5 bases). Trimming took 4 bases from V and 13 from J, leaving 13 bases between them. This CDR3 comprises 11 residues.

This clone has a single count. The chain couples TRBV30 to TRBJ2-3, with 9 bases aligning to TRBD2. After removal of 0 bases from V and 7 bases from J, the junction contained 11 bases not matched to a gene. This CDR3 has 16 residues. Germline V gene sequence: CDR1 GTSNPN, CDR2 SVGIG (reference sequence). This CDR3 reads CAWSVPGAGGWNTQYF. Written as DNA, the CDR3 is TGTGCCTGGAGTGTACCCGGCGCGGGAGGGTGGAATACGCAGTATTTT.

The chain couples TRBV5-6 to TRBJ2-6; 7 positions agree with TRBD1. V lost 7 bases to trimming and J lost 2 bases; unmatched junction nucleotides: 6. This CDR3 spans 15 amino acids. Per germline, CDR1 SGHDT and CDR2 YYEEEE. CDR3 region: CASAYTGAGANVLTF. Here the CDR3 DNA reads TGTGCCAGCGCCTACACAGGGGCTGGGGCCAACGTCCTGACTTTC.

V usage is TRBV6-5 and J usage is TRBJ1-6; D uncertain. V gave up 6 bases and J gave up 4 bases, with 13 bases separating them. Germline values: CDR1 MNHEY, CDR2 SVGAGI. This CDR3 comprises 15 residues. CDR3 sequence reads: CASRGVGGYNSPLHF. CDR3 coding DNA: TGTGCCAGCAGGGGAGTGGGAGGGTATAATTCACCCCTCCACTTT.

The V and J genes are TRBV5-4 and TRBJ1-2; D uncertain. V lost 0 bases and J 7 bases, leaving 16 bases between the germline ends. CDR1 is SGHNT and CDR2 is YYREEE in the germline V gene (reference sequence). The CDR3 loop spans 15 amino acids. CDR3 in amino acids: CASSLEYGRRVGYTF. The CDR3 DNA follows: TGTGCCAGCAGCTTGGAATATGGCCGCCGGGTTGGCTACACCTTC.

The CDR3 reads CARRENTGELFF. The CDR3, as DNA: TGTGCCAGGAGGGAGAACACCGGGGAGCTGTTTTTT. The rearrangement joins TRBV2 to TRBJ2-2; maybe TRBD2 (5 bases). CDR1 SNHLY and CDR2 FYNNEI come from the germline V gene. V was clipped by 9 bases and J by 1 base, with 6 bases between them. The CDR3 loop spans 12 amino acids.

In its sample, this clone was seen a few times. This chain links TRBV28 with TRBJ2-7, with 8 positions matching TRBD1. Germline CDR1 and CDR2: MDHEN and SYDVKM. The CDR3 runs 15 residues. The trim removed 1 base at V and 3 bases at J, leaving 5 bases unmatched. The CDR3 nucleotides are TGTGCCAGCAGTTTATTGGGACAGGCCATCTACGAGCAGTACTTC. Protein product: CASSLLGQAIYEQYF.

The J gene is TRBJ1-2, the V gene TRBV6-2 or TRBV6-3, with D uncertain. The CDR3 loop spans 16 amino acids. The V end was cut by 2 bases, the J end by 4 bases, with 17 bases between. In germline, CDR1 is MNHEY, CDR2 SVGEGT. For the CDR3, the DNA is TGTGCCAGCAGTTACCGACCAGACGCACTACTCTATGGCTACACCTTC. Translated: CASSYRPDALLYGYTF.

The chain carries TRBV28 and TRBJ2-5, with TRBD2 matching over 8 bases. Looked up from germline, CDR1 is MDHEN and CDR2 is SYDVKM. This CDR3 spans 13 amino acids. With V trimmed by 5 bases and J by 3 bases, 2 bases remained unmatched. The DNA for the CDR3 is TGTGCCAGCAGTCGTAGCGGGAAAGAGACCCAGTACTTC. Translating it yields CASSRSGKETQYF.

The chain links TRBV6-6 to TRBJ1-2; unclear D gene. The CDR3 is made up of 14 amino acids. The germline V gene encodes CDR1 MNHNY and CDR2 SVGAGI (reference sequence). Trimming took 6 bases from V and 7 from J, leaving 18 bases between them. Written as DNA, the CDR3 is TGTGCCAGCAGCCTAGGTACCCCTGGCGGTGGCTACACCTTC. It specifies CASSLGTPGGGYTF.

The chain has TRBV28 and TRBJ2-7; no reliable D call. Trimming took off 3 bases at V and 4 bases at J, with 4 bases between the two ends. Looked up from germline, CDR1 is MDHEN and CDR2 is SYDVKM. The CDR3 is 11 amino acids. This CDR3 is CASSLRYEQYF. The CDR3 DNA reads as TGTGCCAGCAGTTTGCGATACGAGCAGTACTTC.

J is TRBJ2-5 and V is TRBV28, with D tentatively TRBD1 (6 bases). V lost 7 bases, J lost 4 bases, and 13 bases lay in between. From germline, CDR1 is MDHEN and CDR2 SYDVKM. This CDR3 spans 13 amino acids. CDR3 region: CASTGDKGETQYF. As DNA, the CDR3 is TGTGCCAGCACTGGGGACAAGGGAGAGACCCAGTACTTC.